This T cell receptor beta chain was sequenced in a study of Graves' ophthalmopathy and Graves' hyperthyroidism. As for the study in general: Before any treatment, peripheral blood was taken at the initial diagnosis. Study conclusions and caveats: The authors also found most expanded thyroid clonotypes above 0.001 frequency in blood.

RNA transcripts were the source from which TCR beta CDR3 regions were amplified. The authors performed first-round RT-PCR with HTBI primers and then a second-round multiplex PCR. TCRdb recomputed calls from the multiplex PCR reads with MiXCR, one row per CDR3 protein. The sample lists roughly 39,000 distinct CDR3 sequences, about 50% occurring once. A note on this clonotype: The antigen is unknown.

Germline loops: CDR1 DFQATT, CDR2 SNEGSKA (reference sequence). CDR3 length: 13 amino acids. This clonotype was sampled from an adult woman with stable Graves' hyperthyroidism. The source material was peripheral blood. The J gene is TRBJ2-1, the V gene TRBV20-1; 9 bases fit TRBD1. CDR3 amino acids: CSAKGQGYNEQFF. The CDR3 DNA sequence: TGCAGCGCCAAGGGACAGGGATACAATGAGCAGTTCTTC.